A selection of T cell receptor beta chains follows, all from one sample in a study of T cell repertoires in cytomegalovirus infection. TCRdb called the reads again in MiXCR, with one record for every CDR3 protein. The sample holds 700,000 to 850,000 distinct CDR3 sequences; around a third are singletons and the top ten take roughly 12%. Their target antigens are unknown. This material consisted of cultured CD8+ T cells from PBMCs, taken from culture after CMV antigen stimulation. These receptors all stem from a human donor in good health (CMV status not recorded). Some clones in this sample may be carry-over from other donors' samples. The conserved cysteine and the conserved F or W are not part of the CDR3 here. A D gene is named only where the DNA matches it firmly.

CDR3 protein,J gene,V gene,D gene
ASKIKGAPGTEAF,TRBJ1-1,TRBV6-1,TRBD1
ASSHRTGLGSPLH,TRBJ1-6,TRBV4-1,TRBD1
ASKLWDQGETQY,TRBJ2-5,TRBV19,NA
ASGLTGTGNSGANVLT,TRBJ2-6,TRBV12-5,TRBD1
ASKEHSGNTIY,TRBJ1-3,TRBV6-6,NA
AISGSWANGNTIY,TRBJ1-3,TRBV10-3,NA
TSSYSTGGGGYT,TRBJ1-2,TRBV6-5,TRBD1
SVGQGHEQY,TRBJ2-7,TRBV29-1,TRBD1
ASSFFGTETNYGYT,TRBJ1-2,TRBV7-9,NA
SVEKTVQETQY,TRBJ2-5,TRBV29-1,NA
ASSPISGDNEQF,TRBJ2-1,TRBV6-1,NA
ASSPGQGKTSYEQY,TRBJ2-7,TRBV10-1,TRBD1
ASSPSGGGLKTQY,TRBJ2-5,TRBV12-3/TRBV12-4,TRBD2
ASSLPGVETQY,TRBJ2-5,TRBV7-6,NA
ASRSGGGYT,TRBJ1-2,TRBV7-2,NA
ASSLDWGGFQPQH,TRBJ1-5,TRBV5-5,NA
ASRISEDRSSYNSPLH,TRBJ1-6,TRBV28,NA
ASSLGAHNEQF,TRBJ2-1,TRBV11-3,NA
ASSLVGAVYNEQF,TRBJ2-1,TRBV7-2,NA
ASSSGTGSSPLH,TRBJ1-6,TRBV11-1,TRBD1
ASSWGGRELF,TRBJ2-2,TRBV7-8,TRBD2
ASSGSGTSGGSYNEQF,TRBJ2-1,TRBV6-4,TRBD2
ASSPLRGGEYNEQF,TRBJ2-1,TRBV6-5,NA
ASGQGGIFGYT,TRBJ1-2,TRBV7-8,NA
ASSYFAGGETQY,TRBJ2-5,TRBV6-5,NA
ASSFLEGPEQF,TRBJ2-1,TRBV27,NA
ASSLGFVDRAYQETQY,TRBJ2-5,TRBV23-1,TRBD1
ASSYSGAGQLF,TRBJ1-4,TRBV6-5,NA
ASSLLSSGAQTQY,TRBJ2-5,TRBV5-4,TRBD2
ASNIGTGELF,TRBJ2-2,TRBV7-8,NA
ATGQYRDRSPLH,TRBJ1-6,TRBV6-6,TRBD1
ASSLNRGFTGELF,TRBJ2-2,TRBV7-7,TRBD1
ASSPGTGGERKGGELF,TRBJ2-2,TRBV4-1,TRBD1
ASSFRLAGGHPNEQF,TRBJ2-1,TRBV27,TRBD2
ASSLAPGDPSTDTQY,TRBJ2-3,TRBV7-8,NA